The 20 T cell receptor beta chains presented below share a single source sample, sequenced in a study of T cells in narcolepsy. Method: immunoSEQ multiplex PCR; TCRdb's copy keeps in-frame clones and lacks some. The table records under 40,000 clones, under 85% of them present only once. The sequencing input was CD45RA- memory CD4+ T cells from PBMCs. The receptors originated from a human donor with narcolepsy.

CDR3 region: CASSDQGAPRPEAFF. The CDR3 DNA follows: TGTGCCAGCAGTGACCAGGGGGCGCCCCGCCCTGAAGCTTTCTTT. This chain links TRBV6-1 with TRBJ1-1; TRBD1 matches at 8 bases. J gave up 6 bases and V 3 bases, and 9 bases lay outside the gene matches. From germline, CDR1 is MNHNS and CDR2 SASEGT. CDR3 length: 15 residues.

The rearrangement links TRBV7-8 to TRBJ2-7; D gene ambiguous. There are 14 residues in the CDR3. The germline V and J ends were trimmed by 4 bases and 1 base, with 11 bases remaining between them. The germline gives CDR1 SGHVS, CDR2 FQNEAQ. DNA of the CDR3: TGTGCCAGCAGCTCCTCGACTGGTTCCTACGAGCAGTACGTC. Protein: CASSSSTGSYEQYV.

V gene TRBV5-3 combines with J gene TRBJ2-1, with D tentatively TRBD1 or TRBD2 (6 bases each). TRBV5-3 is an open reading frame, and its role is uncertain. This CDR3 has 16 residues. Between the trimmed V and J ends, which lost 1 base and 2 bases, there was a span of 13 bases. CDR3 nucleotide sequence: TGTGCCAGAAGCTTGAGGTCTCGGGGGCCCTACAATGAGCAGTTCTTC. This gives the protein CARSLRSRGPYNEQFF.

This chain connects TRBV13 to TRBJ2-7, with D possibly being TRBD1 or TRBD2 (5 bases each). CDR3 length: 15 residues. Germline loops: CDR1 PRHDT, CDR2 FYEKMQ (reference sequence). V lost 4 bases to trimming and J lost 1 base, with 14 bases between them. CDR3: CASSSPGRISYEQYF. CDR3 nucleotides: TGTGCCAGCAGCTCGCCGGGACGTATTTCCTACGAGCAGTACTTC.

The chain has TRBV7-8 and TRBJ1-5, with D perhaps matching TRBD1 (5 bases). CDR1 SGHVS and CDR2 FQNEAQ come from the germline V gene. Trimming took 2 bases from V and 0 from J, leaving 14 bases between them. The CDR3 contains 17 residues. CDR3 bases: TGTGCCAGCAGCTTATATCAGGGCCGACATAGCAATCAGCCCCAGCATTTT. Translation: CASSLYQGRHSNQPQHF.

The CDR3 loop reads CASSKPGQGTGQKDYGYTF. CDR3 sequence (DNA): TGTGCCAGCAGTAAGCCGGGGCAGGGTACAGGGCAAAAGGACTATGGCTACACCTTC. The V and J genes are TRBV6-4 and TRBJ1-2, with a possible D match to TRBD1 (6 bases). CDR3 length: 19 residues. V dropped 5 bases and J dropped 3 bases, with 28 bases sitting between them. CDR1 is MRHNA, CDR2 SNTAGT, per germline.

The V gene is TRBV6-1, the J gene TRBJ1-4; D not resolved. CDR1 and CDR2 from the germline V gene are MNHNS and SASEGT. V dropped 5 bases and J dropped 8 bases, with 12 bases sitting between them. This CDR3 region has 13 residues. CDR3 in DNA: TGTGCCAGCAGTAGCCAGCGGGGAGAAAAACTGTTTTTT. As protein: CASSSQRGEKLFF.

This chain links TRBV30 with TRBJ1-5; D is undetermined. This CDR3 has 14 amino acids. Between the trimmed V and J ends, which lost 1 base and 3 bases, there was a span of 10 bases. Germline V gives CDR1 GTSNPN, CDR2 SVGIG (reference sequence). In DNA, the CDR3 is TGTGCCTGGAGTGGGGAGAGTTACAATCAGCCCCAGCATTTT. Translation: CAWSGESYNQPQHF. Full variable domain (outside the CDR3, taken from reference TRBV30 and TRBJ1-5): SQTIHQWPATLVQPVGSPLSLECTVEGTSNPNLYWYRQAAGRGLQLLFYSVGIGQISSEVPQNLSASRPQDRQFILSSKKLLLSDSGFYLCAWSGESYNQPQHFGDGTRLSIL.

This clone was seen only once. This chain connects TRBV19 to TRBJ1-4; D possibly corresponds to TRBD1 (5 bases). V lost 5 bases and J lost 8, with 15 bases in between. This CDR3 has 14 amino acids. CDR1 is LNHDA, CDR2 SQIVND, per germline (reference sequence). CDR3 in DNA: TGTGCCAGTAGTCCTCGGGGGGGACTAGAAAAACTGTTTTTT. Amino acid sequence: CASSPRGGLEKLFF.

This CDR3 reads CASGANEQFF. As DNA, the CDR3 is TGTGCCAGTGGAGCAAATGAGCAGTTCTTC. The chain is built from TRBV19 and TRBJ2-1; no clear D gene. The CDR3 is 10 amino acids. The V and J ends lost 8 bases and 7 bases respectively, with 6 bases between them. Germline values: CDR1 LNHDA, CDR2 SQIVND (reference sequence).

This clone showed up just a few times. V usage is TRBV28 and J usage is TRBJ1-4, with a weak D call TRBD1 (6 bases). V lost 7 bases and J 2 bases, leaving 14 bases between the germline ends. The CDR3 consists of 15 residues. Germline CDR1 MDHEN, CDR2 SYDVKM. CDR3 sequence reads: CASTIGGQTNEKLFF. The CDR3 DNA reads TGTGCCAGCACCATCGGTGGACAGACTAATGAAAAACTGTTTTTT. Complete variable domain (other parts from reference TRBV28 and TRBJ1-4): DVKVTQSSRYLVKRTGEKVFLECVQDMDHENMFWYRQDPGLGLRLIYFSYDVKMKEKGDIPEGYSVSREKKERFSLILESASTNQTSMYLCASTIGGQTNEKLFFGSGTQLSVL.

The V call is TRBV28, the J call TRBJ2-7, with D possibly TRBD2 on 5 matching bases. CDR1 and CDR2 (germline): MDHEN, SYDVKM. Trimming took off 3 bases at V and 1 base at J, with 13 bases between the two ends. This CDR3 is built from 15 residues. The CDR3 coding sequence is TGTGCCAGCAGTTTCGGCATCCCGGGGTCCTACGAGCAGTACTTC. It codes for CASSFGIPGSYEQYF.

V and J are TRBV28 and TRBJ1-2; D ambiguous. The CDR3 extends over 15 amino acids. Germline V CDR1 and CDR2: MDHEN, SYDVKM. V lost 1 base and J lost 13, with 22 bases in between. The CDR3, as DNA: TGTGCCAGCAGTTTATCGGGTCCGAGGCTGCGTTTAGTCACCTTC. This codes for CASSLSGPRLRLVTF.

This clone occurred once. This CDR3 reads CAIRSAGQSYNEQFF. In nucleotides, the CDR3 is TGTGCCATCCGGTCGGCAGGTCAATCCTACAATGAGCAGTTCTTC. The chain employs TRBV10-3 and TRBJ2-1; no firm D call. V was cut by 8 bases and J by 1 base, with 15 bases left in between. The CDR3 totals 15 residues. Germline V gene lookup returns CDR1 ENHRY and CDR2 SYGVKD.

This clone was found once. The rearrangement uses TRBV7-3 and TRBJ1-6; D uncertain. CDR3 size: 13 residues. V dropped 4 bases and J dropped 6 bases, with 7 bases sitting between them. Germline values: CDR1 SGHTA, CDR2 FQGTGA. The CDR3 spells CASSSSVNSPLHF. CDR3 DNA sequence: TGTGCCAGCAGCTCCTCAGTTAATTCACCCCTCCACTTT.

In DNA, the CDR3 is TGTGCCAGCAGCTTAGCGCGTTTCACTGAAGCTTTCTTT. As protein: CASSLARFTEAFF. The chain uses TRBV7-2 and TRBJ1-1; unclear D gene. V was cut by 0 bases and J by 4 bases, with 6 bases left in between. The CDR3 sequence is 13 residues long. The germline CDR1 and CDR2 sequences are SGHTA and FQGNSA.

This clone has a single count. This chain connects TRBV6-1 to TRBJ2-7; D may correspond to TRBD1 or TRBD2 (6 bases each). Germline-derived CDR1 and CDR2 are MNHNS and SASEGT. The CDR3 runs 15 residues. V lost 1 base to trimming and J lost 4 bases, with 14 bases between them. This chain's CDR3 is CASSEGWGADYEQYF. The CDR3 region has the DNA TGTGCCAGCAGTGAAGGGTGGGGGGCCGATTACGAGCAGTACTTC.

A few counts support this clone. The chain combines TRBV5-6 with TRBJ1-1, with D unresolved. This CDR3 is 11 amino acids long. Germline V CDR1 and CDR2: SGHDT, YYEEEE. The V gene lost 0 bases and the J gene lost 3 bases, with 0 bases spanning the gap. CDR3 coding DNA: TGTGCCAGCAGCTTGGACACTGAAGCTTTCTTT. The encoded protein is CASSLDTEAFF.

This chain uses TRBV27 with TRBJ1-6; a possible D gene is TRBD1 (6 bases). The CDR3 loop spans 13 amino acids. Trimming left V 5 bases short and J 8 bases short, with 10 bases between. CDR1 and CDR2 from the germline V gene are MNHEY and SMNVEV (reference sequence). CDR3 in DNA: TGTGCCAGCAGTCGGACAGTGGATTCACCCCTCCACTTT. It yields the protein CASSRTVDSPLHF.

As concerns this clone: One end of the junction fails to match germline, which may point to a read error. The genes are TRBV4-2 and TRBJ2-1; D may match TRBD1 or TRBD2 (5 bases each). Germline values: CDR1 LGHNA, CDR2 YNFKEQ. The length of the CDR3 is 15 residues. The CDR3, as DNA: TGTGCCAGCAGCCAAGAACGGGGCTCCTACAATGAGCGGTTCTTC. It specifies CASSQERGSYNERFF.